This T cell receptor beta chain was retrieved from a study of CD8 T cells in ankylosing spondylitis. Study-level points and caveats: With a CD8+ phenotype, disease-linked clones were relatively rare in peripheral blood. Characteristic of ankylosing spondylitis blood, it appeared, was a TCR beta motif comprising about eight highly homologous variants.

This clonotype was seen only a few times. Antigen: not known. Trimming left V 2 bases short and J 8 bases short, with 12 bases between. The CDR3 length is 13 residues. In making TCR beta libraries, quantitative 5'-RACE with molecular barcodes was used. TCRdb re-analysed the 5' RACE reads in MiXCR, keeping a single row per CDR3 protein. This sample yields a few hundred thousand distinct CDR3 sequences, of which roughly 20% are seen a single time; 10% to 15% belongs to the top ten. This chain connects TRBV12-3 or TRBV12-4 to TRBJ1-2; no clear D. The sample was blood, either unsorted or a sorted T cell fraction (not recorded which). This receptor was obtained from a male donor with ankylosing spondylitis or in good health (not recorded which). The CDR3 spells CASSLNPPLGYTF. The CDR3 nucleotides read TGTGCCAGCAGTTTAAATCCCCCCTTAGGCTACACCTTC.